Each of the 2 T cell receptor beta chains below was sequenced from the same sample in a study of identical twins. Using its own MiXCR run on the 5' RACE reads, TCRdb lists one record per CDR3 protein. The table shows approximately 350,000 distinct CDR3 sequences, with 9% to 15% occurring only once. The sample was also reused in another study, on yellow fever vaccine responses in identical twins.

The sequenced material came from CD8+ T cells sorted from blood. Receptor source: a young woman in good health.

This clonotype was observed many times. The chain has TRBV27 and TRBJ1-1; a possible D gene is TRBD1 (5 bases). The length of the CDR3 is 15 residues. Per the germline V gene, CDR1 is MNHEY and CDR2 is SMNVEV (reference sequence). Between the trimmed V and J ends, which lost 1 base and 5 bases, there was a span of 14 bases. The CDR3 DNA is TGTGCCAGCAGTTTATATCTGGGGGTAAAGACTGAAGCTTTCTTT. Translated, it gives CASSLYLGVKTEAFF.

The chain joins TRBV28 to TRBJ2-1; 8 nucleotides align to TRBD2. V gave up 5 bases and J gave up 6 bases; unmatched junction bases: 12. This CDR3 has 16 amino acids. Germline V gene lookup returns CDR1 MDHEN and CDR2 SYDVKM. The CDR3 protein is CASSILPAGVSNEQFF. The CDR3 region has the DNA TGTGCCAGCAGTATCCTCCCAGCGGGGGTGTCCAATGAGCAGTTCTTC.